The present T cell receptor beta chain was sequenced within a study of technical replicates of blood from a handful of donors. The assay was immunoSEQ multiplex PCR, and TCRdb's table has in-frame clones only and misses some. Among 70,000 to 85,000 clones listed, about nine tenths were seen once. This CDR3 is 12 amino acids long. Germline loops: CDR1 MNHEY, CDR2 SVGAGI. V lost 4 bases, J lost 4 bases, and 7 bases lay in between. The J gene is TRBJ1-1, the V gene TRBV6-5; D may be TRBD1 (5 bases). This receptor was identified in a human donor in good health. The sample consisted of T cells isolated from PBMCs. CDR3 loop: CASSWGTTEAFF. The CDR3 nucleotides are TGTGCCAGCAGTTGGGGCACCACTGAAGCTTTCTTT.